The clone carrying this T cell receptor beta chain was recorded a few times. Its antigen is unknown. This entry comes from a study of graft-versus-host responses after intestinal transplantation. The germline V gene has CDR1 LGHNA and CDR2 YSLEER. CDR3 size: 14 residues. Deletions cut 4 bases from V and 0 bases from J, with 9 bases between. Using immunoSEQ multiplex PCR, the repertoire was profiled, and TCRdb retains in-frame clones only, with some absent. There are 96,000 or so clones in the sample; more than 85% occur only once, and around 0.17% lies in the top ten. This TCR came from a human donor who received an intestinal transplant. The specimen was unstimulated CD4+ T cells sorted from spleen or lymph node cells, collected before intestinal transplant. The chain is built from TRBV4-3 and TRBJ1-1; D gene uncertain. CDR3 DNA sequence: TGCGCCAGCAGCCGAGCACAGTTGAACACTGAAGCTTTCTTT. Translation: CASSRAQLNTEAFF.